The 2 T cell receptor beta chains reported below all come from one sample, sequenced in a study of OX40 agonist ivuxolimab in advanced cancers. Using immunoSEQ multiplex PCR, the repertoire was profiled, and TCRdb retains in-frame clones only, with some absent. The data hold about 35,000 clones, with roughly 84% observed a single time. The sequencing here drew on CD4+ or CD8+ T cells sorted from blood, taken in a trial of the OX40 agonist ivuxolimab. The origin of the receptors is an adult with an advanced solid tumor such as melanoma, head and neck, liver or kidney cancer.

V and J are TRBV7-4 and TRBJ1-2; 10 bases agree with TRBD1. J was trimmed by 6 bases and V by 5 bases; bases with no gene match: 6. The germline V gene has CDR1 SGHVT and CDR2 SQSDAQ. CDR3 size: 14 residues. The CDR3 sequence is CASSPPGTGDGYTF. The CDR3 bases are TGTGCCAGCAGCCCCCCCGGGACAGGGGATGGCTACACCTTC.

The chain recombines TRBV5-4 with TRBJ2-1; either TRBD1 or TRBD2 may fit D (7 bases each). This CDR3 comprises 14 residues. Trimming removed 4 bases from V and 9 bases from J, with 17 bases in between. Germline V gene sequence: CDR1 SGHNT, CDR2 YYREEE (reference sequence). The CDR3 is CASSATGRGREQFF. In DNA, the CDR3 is TGTGCCAGCAGCGCGACAGGGAGGGGTCGTGAGCAGTTCTTC.